There are many counts of the clone carrying this T cell receptor (beta chain). Its antigen is currently unknown. The sample belongs to a study of neurological immune-mediated disorders. V lost 5 bases to trimming and J lost 0 bases, with 14 bases between them. This CDR3 spans 15 amino acids. Germline loops: CDR1 SGHVS, CDR2 FQNEAQ. Study results and caveats: Any association between clinical or MRI features and the multiple sclerosis repertoire cluster was absent. One related-CDR3 cluster, which may be a signature, held the repertoires of 18 of 34 multiple sclerosis patients after phylogenetic grouping.

The making of cDNA relied on 5'RACE with 10-nucleotide random UMIs. Every sequencing run produced over 170 million TCR-beta sequences, and the sequences from any one run covered 15-18 subjects. TCRdb re-called the 5' RACE reads through MiXCR, storing one row per CDR3 protein. The sample lists 95,000 to 150,000 distinct CDR3 sequences, more than 2.5% occurring once. The sample consisted of PBMCs. The chain joins TRBV7-8 to TRBJ2-7; no clear D. The sequence came from a woman in her twenties or thirties with multiple sclerosis. CDR3 DNA sequence: TGTGCCAGCAGCCTGACGGACCCCTCCTCCTACGAGCAGTACTTC. It specifies CASSLTDPSSYEQYF.